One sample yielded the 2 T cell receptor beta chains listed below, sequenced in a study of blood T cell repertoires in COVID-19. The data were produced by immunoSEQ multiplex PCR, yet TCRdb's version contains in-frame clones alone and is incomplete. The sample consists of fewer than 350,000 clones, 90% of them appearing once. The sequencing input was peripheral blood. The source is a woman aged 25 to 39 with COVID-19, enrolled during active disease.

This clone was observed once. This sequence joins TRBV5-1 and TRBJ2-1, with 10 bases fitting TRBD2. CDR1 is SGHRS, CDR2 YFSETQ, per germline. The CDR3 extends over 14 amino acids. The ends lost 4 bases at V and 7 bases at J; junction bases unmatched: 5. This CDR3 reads CASSPASGGNEQFF. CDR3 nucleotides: TGCGCCAGCAGCCCGGCTAGCGGGGGTAATGAGCAGTTCTTC. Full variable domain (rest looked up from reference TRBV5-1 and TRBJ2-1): KAGVTQTPRYLIKTRGQQVTLSCSPISGHRSVSWYQQTPGQGLQFLFEYFSETQRNKGNFPGRFSGRQFSNSRSEMNVSTLELGDSALYLCASSPASGGNEQFFGPGTRLTVL.

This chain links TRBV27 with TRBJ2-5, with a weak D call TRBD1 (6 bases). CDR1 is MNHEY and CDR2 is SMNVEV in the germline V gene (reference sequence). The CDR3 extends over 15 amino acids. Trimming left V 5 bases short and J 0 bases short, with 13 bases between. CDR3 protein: CASSEGTSNQETQYF. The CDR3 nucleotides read TGTGCCAGCAGTGAAGGGACATCGAACCAAGAGACCCAGTACTTC.